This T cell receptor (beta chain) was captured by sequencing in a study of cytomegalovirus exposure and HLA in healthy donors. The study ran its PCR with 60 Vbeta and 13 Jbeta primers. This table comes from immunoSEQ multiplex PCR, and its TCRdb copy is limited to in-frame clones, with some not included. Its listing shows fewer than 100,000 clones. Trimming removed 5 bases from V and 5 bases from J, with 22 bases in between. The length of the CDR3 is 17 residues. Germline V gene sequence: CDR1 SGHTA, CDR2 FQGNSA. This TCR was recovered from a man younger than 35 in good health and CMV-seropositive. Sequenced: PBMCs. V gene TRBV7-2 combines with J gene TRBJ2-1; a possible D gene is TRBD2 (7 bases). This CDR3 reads CASSRSGGGGSNNEQFF. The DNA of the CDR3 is TGTGCCAGCAGCCGGTCCGGGGGAGGGGGTAGTAACAATGAGCAGTTCTTC.